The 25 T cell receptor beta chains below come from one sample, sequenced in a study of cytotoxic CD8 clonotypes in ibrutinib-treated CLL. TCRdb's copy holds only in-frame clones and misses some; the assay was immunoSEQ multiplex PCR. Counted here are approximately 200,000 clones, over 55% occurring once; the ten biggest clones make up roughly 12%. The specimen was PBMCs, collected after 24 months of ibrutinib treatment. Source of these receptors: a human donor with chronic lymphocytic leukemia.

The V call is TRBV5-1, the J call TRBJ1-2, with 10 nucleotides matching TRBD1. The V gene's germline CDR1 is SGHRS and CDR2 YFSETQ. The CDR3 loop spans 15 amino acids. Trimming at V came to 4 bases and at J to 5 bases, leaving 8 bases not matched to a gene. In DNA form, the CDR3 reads TGCGCCAGCAGCCCAGTACCGGGACAGGGGTATGGCTACACCTTC. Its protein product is CASSPVPGQGYGYTF.

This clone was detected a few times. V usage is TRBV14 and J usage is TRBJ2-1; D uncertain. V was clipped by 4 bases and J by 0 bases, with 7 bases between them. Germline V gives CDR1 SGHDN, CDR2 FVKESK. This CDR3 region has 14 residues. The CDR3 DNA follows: TGTGCCAGCAGCCTTGGGGACTCCTACAATGAGCAGTTCTTC. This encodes CASSLGDSYNEQFF.

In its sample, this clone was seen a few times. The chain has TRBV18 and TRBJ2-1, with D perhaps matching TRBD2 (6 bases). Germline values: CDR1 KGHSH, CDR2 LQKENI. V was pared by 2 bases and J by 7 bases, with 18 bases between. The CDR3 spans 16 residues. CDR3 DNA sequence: TGTGCCAGCTCACCATTCCCGGCTAGCGCGAAAAATGAGCAGTTCTTC. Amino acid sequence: CASSPFPASAKNEQFF.

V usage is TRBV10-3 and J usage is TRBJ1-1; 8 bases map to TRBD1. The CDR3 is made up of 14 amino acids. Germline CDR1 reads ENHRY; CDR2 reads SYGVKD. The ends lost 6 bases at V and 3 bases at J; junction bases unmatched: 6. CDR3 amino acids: CAIRTQTGDTEAFF. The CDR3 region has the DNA TGTGCCATCAGGACCCAGACAGGGGACACTGAAGCTTTCTTT.

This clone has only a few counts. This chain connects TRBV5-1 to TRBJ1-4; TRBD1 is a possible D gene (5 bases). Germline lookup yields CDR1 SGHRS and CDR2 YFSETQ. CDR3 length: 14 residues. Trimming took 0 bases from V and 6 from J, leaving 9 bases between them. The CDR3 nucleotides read TGCGCCAGCAGCTTGGGAGGGGAGCATGAAAAACTGTTTTTT. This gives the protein CASSLGGEHEKLFF.

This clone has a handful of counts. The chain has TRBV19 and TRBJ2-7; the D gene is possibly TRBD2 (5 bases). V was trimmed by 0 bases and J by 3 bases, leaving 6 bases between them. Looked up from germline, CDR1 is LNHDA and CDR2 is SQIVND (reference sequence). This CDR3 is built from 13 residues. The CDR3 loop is CASSIDRGYEQYF. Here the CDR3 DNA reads TGTGCCAGTAGTATAGATCGGGGCTACGAGCAGTACTTC.

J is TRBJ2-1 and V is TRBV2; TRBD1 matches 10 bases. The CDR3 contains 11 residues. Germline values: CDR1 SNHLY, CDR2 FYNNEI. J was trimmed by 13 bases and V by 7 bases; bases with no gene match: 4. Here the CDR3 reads CASTRDRGQFF. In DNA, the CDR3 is TGTGCCAGCACCAGGGACAGGGGTCAGTTCTTC. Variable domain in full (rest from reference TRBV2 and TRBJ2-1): EPEVTQTPSHQVTQMGQEVILRCVPISNHLYFYWYRQILGQKVEFLVSFYNNEISEKSEIFDDQFSVERPDGSNFTLKIRSTKLEDSAMYFCASTRDRGQFFGPGTRLTVL.

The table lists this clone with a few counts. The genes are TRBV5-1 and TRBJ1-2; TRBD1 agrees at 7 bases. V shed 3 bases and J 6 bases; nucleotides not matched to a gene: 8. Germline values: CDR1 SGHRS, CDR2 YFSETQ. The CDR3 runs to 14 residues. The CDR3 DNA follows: TGCGCCAGCAGCTCGCCCGACAGGGACAATGGCTACACCTTC. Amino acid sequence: CASSSPDRDNGYTF. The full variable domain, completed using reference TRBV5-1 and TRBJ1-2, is KAGVTQTPRYLIKTRGQQVTLSCSPISGHRSVSWYQQTPGQGLQFLFEYFSETQRNKGNFPGRFSGRQFSNSRSEMNVSTLELGDSALYLCASSSPDRDNGYTFGSGTRLTVV.

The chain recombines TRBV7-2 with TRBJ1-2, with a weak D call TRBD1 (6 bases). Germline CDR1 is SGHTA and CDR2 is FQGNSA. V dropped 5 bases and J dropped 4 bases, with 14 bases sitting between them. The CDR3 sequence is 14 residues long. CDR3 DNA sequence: TGTGCCAGCAGCCAGGGGCGACAAACCTATGGCTACACCTTC. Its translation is CASSQGRQTYGYTF.

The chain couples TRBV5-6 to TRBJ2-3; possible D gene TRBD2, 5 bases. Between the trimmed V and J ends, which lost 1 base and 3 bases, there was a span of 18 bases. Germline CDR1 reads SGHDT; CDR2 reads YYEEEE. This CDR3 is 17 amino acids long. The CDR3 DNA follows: TGTGCCAGCAGCTTGCGGGGTCTTCCGAGGGAGACAGATACGCAGTATTTT. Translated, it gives CASSLRGLPRETDTQYF.

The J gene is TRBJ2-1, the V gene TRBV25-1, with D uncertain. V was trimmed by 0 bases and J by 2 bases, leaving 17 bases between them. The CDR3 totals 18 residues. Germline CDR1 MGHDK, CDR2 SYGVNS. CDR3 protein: CASSEYIARIAAYNEQFF. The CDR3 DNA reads TGTGCCAGCAGTGAATATATCGCAAGGATTGCAGCCTACAATGAGCAGTTCTTC.

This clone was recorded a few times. As DNA, the CDR3 is TGTGCCAGCTCACCTACCCGGGACGAGCAGTACTTC. Amino acids: CASSPTRDEQYF. J is TRBJ2-7 and V is TRBV18; D not certain. Between the trimmed V and J ends, which lost 3 bases and 5 bases, there was a span of 8 bases. The CDR3 covers 12 residues. Per the germline V gene, CDR1 is KGHSH and CDR2 is LQKENI.

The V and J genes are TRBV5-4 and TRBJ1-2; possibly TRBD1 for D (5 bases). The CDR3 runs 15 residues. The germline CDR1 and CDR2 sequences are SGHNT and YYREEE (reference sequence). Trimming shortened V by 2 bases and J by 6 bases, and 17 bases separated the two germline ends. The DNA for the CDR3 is TGTGCCAGCAGCTTTTTTCAGCGCAGGGAGCATGGCTACACCTTC. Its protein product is CASSFFQRREHGYTF. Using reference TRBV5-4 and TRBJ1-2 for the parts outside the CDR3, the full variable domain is ETGVTQSPTHLIKTRGQQVTLRCSSQSGHNTVSWYQQALGQGPQFIFQYYREEENGRGNFPPRFSGLQFPNYSSELNVNALELDDSALYLCASSFFQRREHGYTFGSGTRLTVV.

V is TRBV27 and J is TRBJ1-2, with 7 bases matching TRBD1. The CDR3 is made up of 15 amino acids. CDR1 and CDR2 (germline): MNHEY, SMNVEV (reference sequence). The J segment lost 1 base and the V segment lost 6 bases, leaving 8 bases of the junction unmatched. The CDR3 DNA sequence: TGTGCCAGCAGAGGAGGGGGACAGATTAACTATGGCTACACCTTC. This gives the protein CASRGGGQINYGYTF.

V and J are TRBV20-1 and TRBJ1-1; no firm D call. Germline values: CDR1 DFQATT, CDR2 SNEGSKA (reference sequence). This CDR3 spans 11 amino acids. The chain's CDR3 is CRSTSNTEAFF. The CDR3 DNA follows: TGCAGGAGTACATCGAACACTGAAGCTTTCTTT.

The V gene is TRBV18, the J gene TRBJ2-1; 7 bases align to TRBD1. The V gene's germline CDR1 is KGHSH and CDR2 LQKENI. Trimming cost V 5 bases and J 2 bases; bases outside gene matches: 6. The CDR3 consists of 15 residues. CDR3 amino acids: CASSTGTATYNEQFF. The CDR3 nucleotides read TGTGCCAGCTCAACCGGGACAGCGACCTACAATGAGCAGTTCTTC. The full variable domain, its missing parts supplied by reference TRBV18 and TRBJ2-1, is NAGVMQNPRHLVRRRGQEARLRCSPMKGHSHVYWYRQLPEEGLKFMVYLQKENIIDESGMPKERFSAEFPKEGPSILRIQQVVRGDSAAYFCASSTGTATYNEQFFGPGTRLTVL.

CDR3 coding DNA: TGTGCCATCAGTGACGGCTACCGAAACAATGAGCAGTTCTTC. As protein: CAISDGYRNNEQFF. V gene TRBV10-3 combines with J gene TRBJ2-1; the D is unclear. V lost 3 bases and J lost 5, with 11 bases in between. Germline CDR1 and CDR2: ENHRY and SYGVKD. The CDR3 extends over 14 amino acids.

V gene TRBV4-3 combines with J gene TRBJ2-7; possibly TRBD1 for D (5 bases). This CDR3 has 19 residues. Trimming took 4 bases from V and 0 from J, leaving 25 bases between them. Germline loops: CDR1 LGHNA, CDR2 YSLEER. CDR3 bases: TGCGCCAGCAGCCCAAGGATGAATAGACAGCTCCAACTCTCCTACGAGCAGTACTTC. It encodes CASSPRMNRQLQLSYEQYF.

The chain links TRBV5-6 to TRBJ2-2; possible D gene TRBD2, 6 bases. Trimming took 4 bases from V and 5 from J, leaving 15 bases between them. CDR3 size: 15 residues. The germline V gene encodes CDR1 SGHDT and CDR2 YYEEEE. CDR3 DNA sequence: TGTGCCAGCAGCGGGGGGATTATACCGACCGGGGAGCTGTTTTTT. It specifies CASSGGIIPTGELFF.

This CDR3 reads CSGGQPNTEAFF. In DNA, the CDR3 is TGCAGCGGGGGACAGCCGAACACTGAAGCTTTCTTT. The chain is built from TRBV29-1 and TRBJ1-1; 7 positions match TRBD1. The J segment lost 1 base and the V segment lost 7 bases, leaving 3 bases of the junction unmatched. The germline CDR1 and CDR2 sequences are SQVTM and ANQGSEA. The CDR3 has 12 residues.

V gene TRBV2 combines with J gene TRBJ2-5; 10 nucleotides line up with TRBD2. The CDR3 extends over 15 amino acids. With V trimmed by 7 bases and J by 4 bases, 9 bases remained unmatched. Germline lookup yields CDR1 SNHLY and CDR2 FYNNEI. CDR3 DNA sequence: TGTGCCAGCAACCGGCTAGCGGGAGTCCCAGAGACCCAGTACTTC. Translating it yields CASNRLAGVPETQYF.

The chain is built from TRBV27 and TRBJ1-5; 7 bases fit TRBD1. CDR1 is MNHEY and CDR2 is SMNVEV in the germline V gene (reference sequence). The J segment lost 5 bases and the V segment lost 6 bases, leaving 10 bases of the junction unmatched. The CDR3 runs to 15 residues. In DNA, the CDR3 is TGTGCCAGCAGAGAAAGACAGGGAGCATATCAGCCCCAGCATTTT. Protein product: CASRERQGAYQPQHF.

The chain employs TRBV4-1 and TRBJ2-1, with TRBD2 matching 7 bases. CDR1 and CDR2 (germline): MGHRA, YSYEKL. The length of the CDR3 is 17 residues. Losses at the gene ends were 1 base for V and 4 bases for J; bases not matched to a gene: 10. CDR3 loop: CASSQVGGTFPYNEQFF. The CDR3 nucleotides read TGCGCCAGCAGCCAAGTGGGGGGGACCTTTCCTTACAATGAGCAGTTCTTC.

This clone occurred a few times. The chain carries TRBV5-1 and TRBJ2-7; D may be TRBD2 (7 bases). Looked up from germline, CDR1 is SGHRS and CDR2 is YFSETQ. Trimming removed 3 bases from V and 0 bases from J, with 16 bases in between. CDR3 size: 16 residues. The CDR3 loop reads CASSWGPGGASYEQYF. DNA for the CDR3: TGCGCCAGCAGCTGGGGCCCGGGGGGCGCCTCCTACGAGCAGTACTTC.

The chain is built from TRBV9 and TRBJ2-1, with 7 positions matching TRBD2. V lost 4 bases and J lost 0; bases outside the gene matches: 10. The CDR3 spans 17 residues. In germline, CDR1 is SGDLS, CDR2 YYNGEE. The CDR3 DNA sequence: TGTGCCAGCAGCCCACGAGCGGGACCCAACTCCTACAATGAGCAGTTCTTC. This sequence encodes CASSPRAGPNSYNEQFF.